This T cell receptor beta chain emerged from a study of identical twins. The germline gives CDR1 SEHNR, CDR2 FQNEAQ (reference sequence). CDR3 length: 15 residues. With 7 bases removed from V and 2 bases from J, the gap between germline ends came to 16 bases. TCRdb reprocessed the 5' RACE reads via MiXCR and lists one record per CDR3 protein. This table holds around 370,000 distinct CDR3 sequences, about 9% found once. The receptor's source is a woman aged 50 to 60 in good health. Specimen: naive T cells sorted from blood. The chain employs TRBV7-9 and TRBJ2-3; a possible D gene is TRBD2 (6 bases). This CDR3 reads CASNRAGQNTDTQYF. The CDR3 DNA follows: TGTGCCAGCAACCGAGCGGGTCAAAACACAGATACGCAGTATTTT.